The T cell receptor (beta chain) described here comes from a study of cytomegalovirus exposure and HLA in healthy donors. At the level of the study: Both the 100 to 150 validation repertoires and the approximately 620 first-cohort repertoires used the same platform, as reported by a later analysis.

Findings of the study overall: The tendency of first-cohort TCR clusters to co-occur in the 120 or so validation repertoires was identified by a subsequent analysis. Some public TCRs appeared in many individuals, while most sequences were rare.

V shed 3 bases and J 3 bases; nucleotides not matched to a gene: 4. This CDR3 comprises 15 residues. In germline, CDR1 is SGHTA, CDR2 FQGTGA. Here immunoSEQ multiplex PCR was the method, and the copy in TCRdb shows in-frame clones only, minus some. The sample has some 150,000 clones; 85% to 90% are singletons. Of note for this clone: Its antigen is as yet unknown.

This TCR was recovered from a woman aged 18-35 years in good health and CMV-seropositive. This sequence joins TRBV7-3 and TRBJ2-1; 8 bases fit TRBD2. Sequencing input: PBMCs. CDR3 amino acids: CASSFRAGDYNEQFF. In DNA, the CDR3 is TGTGCCAGCAGCTTTCGAGCGGGGGACTACAATGAGCAGTTCTTC.